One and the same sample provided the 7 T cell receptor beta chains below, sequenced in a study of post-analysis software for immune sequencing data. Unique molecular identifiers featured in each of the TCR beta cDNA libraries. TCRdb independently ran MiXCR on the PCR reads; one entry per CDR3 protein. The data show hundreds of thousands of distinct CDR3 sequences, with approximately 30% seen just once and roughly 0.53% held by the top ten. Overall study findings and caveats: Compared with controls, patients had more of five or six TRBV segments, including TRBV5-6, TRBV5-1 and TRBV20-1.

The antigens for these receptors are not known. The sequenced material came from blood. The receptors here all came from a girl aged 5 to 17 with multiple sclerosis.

CDR3 nucleotide sequence: TGTGCCACCAGTGATGCAGGGGATGAGCAGTACTTC. Amino acid sequence: CATSDAGDEQYF. This sequence joins TRBV24-1 and TRBJ2-5; D is possibly TRBD1 (6 bases). The CDR3 totals 12 residues. Germline CDR1 and CDR2: KGHDR and SFDVKD. V lost 3 bases and J lost 11, with 12 bases in between.

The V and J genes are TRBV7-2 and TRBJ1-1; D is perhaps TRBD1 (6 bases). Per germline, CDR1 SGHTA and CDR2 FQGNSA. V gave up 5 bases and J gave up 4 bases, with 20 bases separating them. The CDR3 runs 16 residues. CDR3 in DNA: TGTGCCAGCAGCCCCACGGCAGGGGAGAGTGCCACTGAAGCTTTCTTT. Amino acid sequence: CASSPTAGESATEAFF.

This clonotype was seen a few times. The CDR3 here is CASSSSGGGTEAFF. CDR3 bases: TGTGCCAGCAGCTCCTCAGGGGGGGGAACTGAAGCTTTCTTT. V usage is TRBV7-2 and J usage is TRBJ1-1, with 7 bases fitting TRBD1. Germline assignment: CDR1 SGHTA and CDR2 FQGNSA. J gave up 5 bases and V 4 bases, and 7 bases lay outside the gene matches. The CDR3 has 14 residues.

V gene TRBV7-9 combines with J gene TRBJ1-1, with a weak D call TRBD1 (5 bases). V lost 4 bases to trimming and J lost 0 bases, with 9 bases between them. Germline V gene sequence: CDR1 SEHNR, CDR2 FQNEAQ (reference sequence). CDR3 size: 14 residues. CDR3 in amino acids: CASSSGSLNTEAFF. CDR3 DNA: TGTGCCAGCAGCTCAGGGTCCTTGAACACTGAAGCTTTCTTT.

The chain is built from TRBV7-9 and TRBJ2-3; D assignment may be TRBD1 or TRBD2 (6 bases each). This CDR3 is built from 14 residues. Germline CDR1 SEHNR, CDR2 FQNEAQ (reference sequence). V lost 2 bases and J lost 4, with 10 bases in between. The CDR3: CASSLQGRSDTQYF. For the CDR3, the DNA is TGTGCCAGCAGCTTACAGGGGAGGTCAGATACGCAGTATTTT.

The CDR3 coding sequence is TGTGCTAGTGGTTCCGGGGACTCCCTCTGGGTCGAGCAGTACTTC. Protein sequence: CASGSGDSLWVEQYF. This rearrangement joins TRBV12-5 to TRBJ2-7, with D maybe TRBD2 (6 bases). The germline gives CDR1 LGHNT, CDR2 FRNRAP. V was cut by 4 bases and J by 6 bases, with 19 bases left in between. CDR3 size: 15 residues.

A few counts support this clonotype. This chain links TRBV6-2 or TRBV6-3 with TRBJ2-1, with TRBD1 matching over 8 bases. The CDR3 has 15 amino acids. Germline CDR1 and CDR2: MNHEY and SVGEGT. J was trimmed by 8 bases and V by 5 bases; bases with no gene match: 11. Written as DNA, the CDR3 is TGTGCCAGCAGTGACCCCCGCAGGGGGCCCGATGAGCAGTTCTTC. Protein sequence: CASSDPRRGPDEQFF.